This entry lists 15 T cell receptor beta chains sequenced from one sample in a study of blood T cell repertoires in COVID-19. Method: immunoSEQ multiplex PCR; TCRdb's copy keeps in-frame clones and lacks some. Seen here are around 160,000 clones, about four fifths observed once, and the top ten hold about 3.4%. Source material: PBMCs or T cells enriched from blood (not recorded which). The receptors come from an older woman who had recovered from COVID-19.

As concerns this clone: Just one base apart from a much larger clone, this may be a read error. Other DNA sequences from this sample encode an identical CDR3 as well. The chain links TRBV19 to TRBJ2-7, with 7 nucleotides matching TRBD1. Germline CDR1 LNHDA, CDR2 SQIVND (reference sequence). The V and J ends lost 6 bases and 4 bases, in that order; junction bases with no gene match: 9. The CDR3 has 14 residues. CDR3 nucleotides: TGTGCCAGTAGCTTGACAGGGACCTCTTACGAGCAGTACTTC. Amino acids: CASSLTGTSYEQYF.

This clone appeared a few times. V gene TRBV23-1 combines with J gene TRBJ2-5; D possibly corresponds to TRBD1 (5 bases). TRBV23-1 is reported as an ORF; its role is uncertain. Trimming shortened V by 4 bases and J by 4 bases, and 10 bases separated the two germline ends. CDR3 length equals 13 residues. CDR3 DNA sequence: TGCGCCAGCAGTCGGGCAGGGCTAGAGACCCAGTACTTC. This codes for CASSRAGLETQYF.

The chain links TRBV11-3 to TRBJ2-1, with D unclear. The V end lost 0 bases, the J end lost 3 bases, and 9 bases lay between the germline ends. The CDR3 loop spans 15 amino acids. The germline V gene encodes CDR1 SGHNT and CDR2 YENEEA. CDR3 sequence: CASSLEVESYNEQFF. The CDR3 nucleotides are TGTGCCAGCAGCTTAGAGGTAGAGAGCTACAATGAGCAGTTCTTC.

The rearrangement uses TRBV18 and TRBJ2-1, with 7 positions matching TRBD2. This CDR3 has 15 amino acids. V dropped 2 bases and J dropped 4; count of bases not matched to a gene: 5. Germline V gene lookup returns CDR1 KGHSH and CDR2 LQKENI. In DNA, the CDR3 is TGTGCCAGCTCACCATCTCGCGGGGGATACAATGAGCAGTTCTTC. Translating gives CASSPSRGGYNEQFF.

The CDR3 nucleotides read TGTGCCACCAGCAGAGACCTGGACAGGGTCGGAAACACCATATATTTT. Its protein is CATSRDLDRVGNTIYF. The rearrangement links TRBV15 to TRBJ1-3, with 8 bases identical to TRBD1. This CDR3 is 16 amino acids long. Germline lookup yields CDR1 LNHNV and CDR2 YYDKDF (reference sequence). The junction had 5 bases not matched to a gene; V was cut back by 0 bases and J by 4 bases.

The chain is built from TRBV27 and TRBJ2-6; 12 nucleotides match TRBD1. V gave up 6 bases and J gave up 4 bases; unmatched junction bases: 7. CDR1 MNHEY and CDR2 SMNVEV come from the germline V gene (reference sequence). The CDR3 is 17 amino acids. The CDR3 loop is CASRPGQGAVGANVLTF. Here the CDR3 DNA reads TGTGCCAGCAGGCCGGGACAGGGGGCTGTGGGGGCCAACGTCCTGACTTTC. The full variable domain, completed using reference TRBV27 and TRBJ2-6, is EAQVTQNPRYLITVTGKKLTVTCSQNMNHEYMSWYRQDPGLGLRQIYYSMNVEVTDKGDVPEGYKVSRKEKRNFPLILESPSPNQTSLYFCASRPGQGAVGANVLTFGAGSRLTVL.

CDR3 coding DNA: TGCGCCAGCAGCAGACCGGGACAGGGTGGCGAGCAGTACTTC. This translates into CASSRPGQGGEQYF. The J gene is TRBJ2-7, the V gene TRBV4-1; 9 nucleotides line up with TRBD1. With V trimmed by 5 bases and J by 6 bases, 8 bases remained unmatched. Per the germline V gene, CDR1 is MGHRA and CDR2 is YSYEKL. The CDR3 is 14 amino acids.

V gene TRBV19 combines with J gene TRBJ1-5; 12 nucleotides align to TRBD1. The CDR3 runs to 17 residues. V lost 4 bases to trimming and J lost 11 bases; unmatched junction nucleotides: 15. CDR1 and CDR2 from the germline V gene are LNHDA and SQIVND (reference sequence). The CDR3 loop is CASSKAGTGGQRRTQHF. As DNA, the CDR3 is TGTGCCAGTAGTAAGGCCGGGACAGGGGGCCAGCGACGGACCCAGCATTTT.

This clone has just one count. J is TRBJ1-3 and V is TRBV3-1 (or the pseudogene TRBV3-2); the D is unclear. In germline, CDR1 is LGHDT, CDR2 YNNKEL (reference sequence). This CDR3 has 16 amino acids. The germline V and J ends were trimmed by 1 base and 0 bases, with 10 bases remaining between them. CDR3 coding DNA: TGTGCCAGCAGCCAAGCGGCGGTCAACTCTGGAAACACCATATATTTT. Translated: CASSQAAVNSGNTIYF.

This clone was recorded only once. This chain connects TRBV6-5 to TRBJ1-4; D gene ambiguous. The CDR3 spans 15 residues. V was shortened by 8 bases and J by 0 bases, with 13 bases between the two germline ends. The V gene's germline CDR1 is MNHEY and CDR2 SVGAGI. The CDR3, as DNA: TGTGCCAGCTCGACCAGGATTACAACTAATGAAAAACTGTTTTTT. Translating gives CASSTRITTNEKLFF.

The CDR3 DNA reads as TGTGCCAGCAGTTTACACCAAGGGGATGGCTACACCTTC. Residues: CASSLHQGDGYTF. The rearrangement links TRBV28 to TRBJ1-2; D might be TRBD1 (5 bases). Germline V lookup: CDR1 MDHEN, CDR2 SYDVKM. Between the trimmed V and J ends, which lost 2 bases and 6 bases, there was a span of 10 bases. The length of the CDR3 is 13 residues.

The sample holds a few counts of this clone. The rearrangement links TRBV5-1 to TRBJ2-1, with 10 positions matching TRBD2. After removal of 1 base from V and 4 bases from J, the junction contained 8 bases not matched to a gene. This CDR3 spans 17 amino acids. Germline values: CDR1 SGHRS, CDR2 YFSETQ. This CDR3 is CASSLPGVAGGYNEQFF. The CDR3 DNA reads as TGCGCCAGCAGCTTGCCCGGAGTAGCGGGGGGTTACAATGAGCAGTTCTTC.

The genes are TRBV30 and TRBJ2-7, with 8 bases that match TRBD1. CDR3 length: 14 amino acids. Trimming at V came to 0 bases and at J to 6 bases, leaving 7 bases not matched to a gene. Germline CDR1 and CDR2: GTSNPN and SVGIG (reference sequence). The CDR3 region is CAWSVGQGTFEQYF. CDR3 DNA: TGTGCCTGGAGTGTAGGACAGGGAACGTTCGAGCAGTACTTC.

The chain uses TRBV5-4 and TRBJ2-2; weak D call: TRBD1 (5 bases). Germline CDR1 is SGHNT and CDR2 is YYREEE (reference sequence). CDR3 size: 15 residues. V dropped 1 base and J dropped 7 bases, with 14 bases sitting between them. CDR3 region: CASSLTDRMGGELFF. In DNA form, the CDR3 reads TGTGCCAGCAGCTTGACAGACAGAATGGGCGGGGAGCTGTTTTTT.

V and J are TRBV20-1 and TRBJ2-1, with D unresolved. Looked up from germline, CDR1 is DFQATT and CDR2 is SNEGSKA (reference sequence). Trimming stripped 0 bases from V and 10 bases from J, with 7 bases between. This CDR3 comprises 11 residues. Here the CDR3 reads CSARDPPEQFF. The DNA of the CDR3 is TGCAGTGCTAGAGATCCCCCAGAGCAGTTCTTC.